This TCR beta chain was found in a study of blood T cell repertoires in COVID-19. The CDR3 sequence is 18 residues long. CDR1 MGHRA and CDR2 YSYEKL come from the germline V gene. V trimming: 0 bases; J trimming: 2 bases; junction bases outside the gene matches: 6. This table comes from immunoSEQ multiplex PCR, and its TCRdb copy is limited to in-frame clones, with some not included. The data contain 85,000 to 110,000 clones, 70% to 90% of them singletons. The gene calls are TRBV4-1 and TRBJ2-5; 13 bases match TRBD2. This receptor was identified in a man aged 45-60 years in a cohort sampled during active COVID-19. The sequenced material came from peripheral blood. Here the CDR3 reads CASSQDRGLAGNQETQYF. CDR3 DNA: TGCGCCAGCAGCCAAGATCGGGGACTAGCGGGGAATCAAGAGACCCAGTACTTC.